A selection of T cell receptor beta chains follows, all from one sample in a study of blood T cell repertoires in COVID-19. Profiling relied on immunoSEQ multiplex PCR, and the TCRdb table lists in-frame clones only, not all of them. Here the sample spans 140,000 to 150,000 clones, about 90% being singletons. Input material: peripheral blood. All receptors come from a man at least 80 years old with acute or convalescent COVID-19. CDR3s leave out the opening cysteine and the closing phenylalanine or tryptophan.

cdr3_aa j_call v_call
ASSFLTGNQETQY TRBJ2-5 TRBV28
ASSPRAGGPDTQY TRBJ2-3 TRBV5-1
ASTTDRETGPN TRBJ1-1 TRBV5-4
ASTGRGRVVVRPEKAF TRBJ1-1 TRBV19
ASSLGTSGSSYEQY TRBJ2-7 TRBV5-1
ASSFSRGYGYT TRBJ1-2 TRBV12-3/TRBV12-4
ASSKEGQIEQY TRBJ2-7 TRBV19
ASSPMTGSGETQY TRBJ2-5 TRBV7-2
ASSLEGQGLTEAF TRBJ1-1 TRBV5-1
ASSQAGSGNTIY TRBJ1-3 TRBV5-6
ASSRTGTTSNEKLF TRBJ1-4 TRBV7-9
ASSLGQTGNQPQH TRBJ1-5 TRBV7-8
ASSPPSNPRGEAF TRBJ1-1 TRBV18
ASSLTGQGWTGELF TRBJ2-2 TRBV7-2
ASSLRQFYYEQY TRBJ2-7 TRBV3-1/TRBV3-2
ASSESGGGYT TRBJ1-2 TRBV6-1
ASSEGQGFNQPQH TRBJ1-5 TRBV6-1
ASSSLTGAINQPQH TRBJ1-5 TRBV27
ATGVDYGYT TRBJ1-2 TRBV6-5
ASSPGLAGREQY TRBJ2-7 TRBV11-2
ASSYRGGGEKLF TRBJ1-4 TRBV6-6
ASSLALTPGGIGVNTEAF TRBJ1-1 TRBV7-2
ASSQAALLSDTQY TRBJ2-3 TRBV3-1/TRBV3-2
ASSRTSGRAETQY TRBJ2-5 TRBV5-1
ASSLAYSGTDTQY TRBJ2-3 TRBV5-4
ARAGLPTGELF TRBJ2-2 TRBV7-9
ASSQQGYEQY TRBJ2-7 TRBV11-2
ASSIMGLAVEQF TRBJ2-1 TRBV19